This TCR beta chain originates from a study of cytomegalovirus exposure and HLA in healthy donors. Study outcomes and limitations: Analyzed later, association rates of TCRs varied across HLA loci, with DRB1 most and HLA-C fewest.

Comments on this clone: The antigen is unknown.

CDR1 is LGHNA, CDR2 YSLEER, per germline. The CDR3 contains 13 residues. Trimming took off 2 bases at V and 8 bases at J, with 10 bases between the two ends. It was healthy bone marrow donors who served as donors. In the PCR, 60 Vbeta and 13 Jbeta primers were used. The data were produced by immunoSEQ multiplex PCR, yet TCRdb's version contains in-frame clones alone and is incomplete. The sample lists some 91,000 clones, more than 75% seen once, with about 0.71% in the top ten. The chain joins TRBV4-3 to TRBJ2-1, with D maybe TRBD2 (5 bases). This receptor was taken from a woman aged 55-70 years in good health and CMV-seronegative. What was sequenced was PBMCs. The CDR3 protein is CASSQNGMDEQFF. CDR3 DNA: TGCGCCAGCAGCCAAAACGGGATGGATGAGCAGTTCTTC.